The 28 T cell receptor beta chains presented below share a single source sample, sequenced in a study of blood T cell repertoires in COVID-19. Data came from immunoSEQ multiplex PCR; TCRdb stores just in-frame clones and leaves some out. Of 150,000 to 200,000 clones listed, 80% to 90% are singletons. Sequencing was done on a sample of peripheral blood. The receptors were gathered from a man between 70 and 80 years old with active or convalescent COVID-19.

CDR3 loop: CAISESGQYYGYTF. DNA for the CDR3: TGTGCCATCAGTGAGTCGGGACAGTACTATGGCTACACCTTC. The gene calls are TRBV10-3 and TRBJ1-2; 7 bases map to TRBD1. Germline V lookup: CDR1 ENHRY, CDR2 SYGVKD. Trimming cost V 0 bases and J 3 bases; bases outside gene matches: 1. The CDR3 spans 14 residues.

The rearrangement uses TRBV7-9 and TRBJ2-1; 13 bases line up with TRBD2. Looked up from germline, CDR1 is SEHNR and CDR2 is FQNEAQ (reference sequence). The V gene end was trimmed by 3 bases and the J gene end by 8 bases; junction bases not matched to a gene: 4. The CDR3 contains 15 residues. CDR3 nucleotides: TGTGCCAGCAGCTTCGGACTAGCGGGAGTGGATGAGCAGTTCTTC. Amino acids: CASSFGLAGVDEQFF.

The chain employs TRBV12-3 or TRBV12-4 and TRBJ2-2, with unresolved D. The CDR3 totals 13 residues. V was pared by 9 bases and J by 4 bases, with 12 bases between. CDR3 loop: CASTLGSTGELFF. Written as DNA, the CDR3 is TGTGCCAGTACGCTAGGTAGCACCGGGGAGCTGTTTTTT.

J is TRBJ1-2 and V is TRBV28; D is perhaps TRBD1 (5 bases). Germline V gene sequence: CDR1 MDHEN, CDR2 SYDVKM. The CDR3 is 13 residues long. V was clipped by 10 bases and J by 5 bases, with 17 bases between them. The CDR3 bases are TGTGCCACGCAGCAGGGCCGCAGGTATGGCTACACCTTC. Its protein is CATQQGRRYGYTF.

V usage is TRBV9 and J usage is TRBJ2-7; 7 bases are shared with TRBD1. The V gene end was trimmed by 4 bases and the J gene end by 6 bases; junction bases not matched to a gene: 13. The CDR3 is 15 residues long. Germline V gene sequence: CDR1 SGDLS, CDR2 YYNGEE. As DNA, the CDR3 is TGTGCCAGCAGCCCCGTGACAGGGAAATTAGGCGAGCAGTACTTC. It translates to CASSPVTGKLGEQYF.

The chain uses TRBV4-3 and TRBJ2-2, with TRBD2 matching over 8 bases. The ends lost 1 base at V and 5 bases at J; junction bases unmatched: 6. Germline CDR1 LGHNA, CDR2 YSLEER. The CDR3 extends over 16 amino acids. CDR3: CASSQVTGGGTGELFF. The CDR3 nucleotides read TGCGCCAGCAGCCAAGTGACGGGAGGGGGAACCGGGGAGCTGTTTTTT.

The chain joins TRBV9 to TRBJ1-3; D is undetermined. This CDR3 has 15 amino acids. V was pared by 1 base and J by 0 bases, with 8 bases between. The germline V gene has CDR1 SGDLS and CDR2 YYNGEE. In nucleotides, the CDR3 is TGTGCCAGCAGCGTAATAGGAGACTCTGGAAACACCATATATTTT. The encoded protein is CASSVIGDSGNTIYF.

V gene TRBV5-1 combines with J gene TRBJ1-1, with 8 bases identical to TRBD1. This CDR3 spans 16 amino acids. The trim removed 7 bases at V and 5 bases at J, leaving 16 bases unmatched. The germline CDR1 and CDR2 sequences are SGHRS and YFSETQ. The CDR3 reads CASSTGTGIGGTEAFF. For the CDR3, the DNA is TGCGCCAGCTCTACTGGGACAGGCATCGGTGGGACTGAAGCTTTCTTT.

V and J are TRBV20-1 and TRBJ1-1; D remains unclear. V was clipped by 6 bases and J by 2 bases, with 7 bases between them. Looked up from germline, CDR1 is DFQATT and CDR2 is SNEGSKA (reference sequence). The CDR3 length is 11 residues. CDR3 nucleotide sequence: TGCAGTGCGAGGGAAAACACTGAAGCTTTCTTT. Translation: CSARENTEAFF.

The chain recombines TRBV10-1 with TRBJ2-1; 8 nucleotides agree with TRBD1. The germline V gene encodes CDR1 WNHNN and CDR2 SYGVQD (reference sequence). This CDR3 is 15 amino acids long. V dropped 4 bases and J dropped 2; count of bases not matched to a gene: 4. The DNA of the CDR3 is TGCGCCAGCAGTGCCGCAGGGGGCCCCTACAATGAGCAGTTCTTC. Its translation is CASSAAGGPYNEQFF.

This clone was detected only a few times. The V gene is TRBV10-3, the J gene TRBJ2-7; TRBD1 is a possible D gene (5 bases). In germline, CDR1 is ENHRY, CDR2 SYGVKD. V shed 3 bases and J shed 5 bases, with 11 bases lying between them. The CDR3 runs to 13 residues. The CDR3 DNA reads as TGTGCCATCAGTGAAGGCCAGGGCCACGAGCAGTACTTC. Protein: CAISEGQGHEQYF.

Only one count was recorded for this clone. This sample also contains other DNA sequences that code for the same CDR3. The chain joins TRBV5-1 to TRBJ2-5, with 10 nucleotides matching TRBD1. Germline V gene data show CDR1 as SGHRS and CDR2 as YFSETQ. J was trimmed by 3 bases and V by 1 base; bases with no gene match: 3. This CDR3 is 15 amino acids long. The CDR3 loop is CASSLTGTGEETQYF. DNA for the CDR3: TGCGCCAGCAGCTTGACCGGGACAGGGGAAGAGACCCAGTACTTC.

This clone appeared a single time. CDR3 sequence reads: CASSWVQHYEQYF. CDR3 bases: TGTGCCAGCAGTTGGGTACAGCACTACGAGCAGTACTTC. The chain uses TRBV5-6 and TRBJ2-7; D not resolved. V lost 5 bases to trimming and J lost 3 bases, with 12 bases between them. The CDR3 is made up of 13 amino acids. Looked up from germline, CDR1 is SGHDT and CDR2 is YYEEEE.

This sequence joins TRBV6-1 and TRBJ2-1, with D maybe TRBD1 (5 bases). The CDR3 is made up of 13 amino acids. Between the trimmed V and J ends, which lost 0 bases and 15 bases, there was a span of 15 bases. Per the germline V gene, CDR1 is MNHNS and CDR2 is SASEGT. The chain's CDR3 is CASSEAGPQRGFF. The CDR3 DNA reads TGTGCCAGCAGTGAAGCAGGACCCCAAAGGGGGTTCTTC.

In its sample, this clone was seen once. The CDR3 spells CASSYRASGDYGYTF. The CDR3 coding sequence is TGTGCCAGCAGTTATAGGGCTTCGGGGGACTATGGCTACACCTTC. This chain uses TRBV28 with TRBJ1-2; tentatively, D is TRBD1 (5 bases). Per the germline V gene, CDR1 is MDHEN and CDR2 is SYDVKM. The CDR3 covers 15 residues. V was clipped by 4 bases and J by 3 bases, with 15 bases between them.

The chain uses TRBV6-5 and TRBJ1-1; perhaps TRBD1 as D (5 bases). Between the trimmed V and J ends, which lost 2 bases and 4 bases, there was a span of 14 bases. The CDR3 extends over 15 amino acids. Germline V gives CDR1 MNHEY, CDR2 SVGAGI. In nucleotides, the CDR3 is TGTGCCAGCAGTTACCGGATGGGGCCAGGCACTGAAGCTTTCTTT. Its translation: CASSYRMGPGTEAFF.

The chain combines TRBV11-2 with TRBJ1-1; a weak D match, TRBD1 (5 bases). Trimming took off 0 bases at V and 0 bases at J, with 8 bases between the two ends. The CDR3 is 15 residues long. The germline V gene has CDR1 SGHAT and CDR2 FQNNGV. The CDR3: CASSLESTVNTEAFF. DNA of the CDR3: TGTGCCAGCAGCTTAGAGTCGACAGTGAACACTGAAGCTTTCTTT.

A single count supports this clone. The J gene is TRBJ2-7, the V gene TRBV5-4; 12 bases are a match to TRBD1. Trimming cost V 0 bases and J 5 bases; bases outside gene matches: 3. The germline gives CDR1 SGHNT, CDR2 YYREEE (reference sequence). The CDR3 spans 15 residues. CDR3 loop: CASSLGGQGANEQYF. In DNA form, the CDR3 reads TGTGCCAGCAGCTTGGGGGGACAGGGGGCGAACGAGCAGTACTTC. The full variable domain, rest sourced from reference TRBV5-4 and TRBJ2-7, is ETGVTQSPTHLIKTRGQQVTLRCSSQSGHNTVSWYQQALGQGPQFIFQYYREEENGRGNFPPRFSGLQFPNYSSELNVNALELDDSALYLCASSLGGQGANEQYFGPGTRLTVT.

V gene TRBV7-9 combines with J gene TRBJ1-1; D ambiguous. CDR1 is SEHNR, CDR2 FQNEAQ, per germline (reference sequence). The CDR3 is made up of 15 amino acids. Trimming removed 2 bases from V and 0 bases from J, with 10 bases in between. This CDR3 reads CASSLKQTMNTEAFF. In DNA, the CDR3 is TGTGCCAGCAGCTTAAAACAGACCATGAACACTGAAGCTTTCTTT.

The chain couples TRBV24-1 to TRBJ2-5; 8 bases are a match to TRBD1. The CDR3 is 14 amino acids. Germline CDR1 reads KGHDR; CDR2 reads SFDVKD. Trimming at V came to 4 bases and at J to 4 bases, leaving 4 bases not matched to a gene. CDR3 coding DNA: TGTGCCACCAGTGACAGGGGGCTCCTAGAGACCCAGTACTTC. This encodes CATSDRGLLETQYF.

The chain has TRBV29-1 and TRBJ1-6, with 7 bases that match TRBD1. Germline values: CDR1 SQVTM, CDR2 ANQGSEA. The CDR3 sequence is 14 residues long. After removal of 4 bases from V and 4 bases from J, the junction contained 4 bases not matched to a gene. CDR3 coding DNA: TGCAGCGTTGCAGGGGGAGCTTATAATTCACCCCTCCACTTT. Translated, it gives CSVAGGAYNSPLHF.

CDR3 sequence (DNA): TGTGCCAGCAGTTCGACCGGGACCGACAGGGATGGCTACACCTTC. This gives the protein CASSSTGTDRDGYTF. The chain has TRBV6-5 and TRBJ1-2, with 7 positions matching TRBD1. CDR3 length: 15 residues. Trimming at V came to 4 bases and at J to 6 bases, leaving 11 bases not matched to a gene. CDR1 and CDR2 from the germline V gene are MNHEY and SVGAGI.

In its sample, this clone was seen a few times. The rearrangement links TRBV5-4 to TRBJ2-5, with 7 bases matching TRBD1. This CDR3 contains 14 residues. Germline CDR1 and CDR2: SGHNT and YYREEE (reference sequence). Germline trimming cut 6 bases from V and 4 bases from J; bases unmatched to any gene: 9. The CDR3 region has the DNA TGTGCCAGCACCCAGCAATGGGACAGAGAGACCCAGTACTTC. Amino acid sequence: CASTQQWDRETQYF.

This clone was counted a few times. The chain carries TRBV6-2 or TRBV6-3 and TRBJ2-5, with 9 positions matching TRBD1. The CDR3 consists of 17 residues. J gave up 5 bases and V 2 bases, and 12 bases lay outside the gene matches. Germline CDR1 is MNHEY and CDR2 is SVGEGT. The CDR3 bases are TGTGCCAGCAGTTACCCGCAAAGGGGACAGGGTGAGGAGACCCAGTACTTC. It specifies CASSYPQRGQGEETQYF.

This clone is a singleton in its sample. This rearrangement joins TRBV2 to TRBJ1-1; D is unclear. The CDR3 is 11 amino acids. V shed 4 bases and J shed 8 bases, with 8 bases lying between them. Germline lookup yields CDR1 SNHLY and CDR2 FYNNEI. CDR3 region: CASSVPVEAFF. The CDR3 DNA reads TGTGCCAGCAGTGTTCCAGTAGAAGCTTTCTTT.

The J gene is TRBJ2-1, the V gene TRBV19, with a tentative D call TRBD2 (5 bases). The CDR3 is 16 amino acids. The germline V gene has CDR1 LNHDA and CDR2 SQIVND (reference sequence). Trimming took off 4 bases at V and 0 bases at J, with 13 bases between the two ends. The chain's CDR3 is CASSSGGASSYNEQFF. For the CDR3, the DNA is TGTGCCAGTAGTAGCGGAGGAGCTAGCTCCTACAATGAGCAGTTCTTC.

On this clone itself: The junction does not match germline at one end; this may be a read error. This chain links TRBV7-2 with TRBJ1-3; D is unclear. Germline values: CDR1 SGHTA, CDR2 FQGNSA. This CDR3 spans 15 amino acids. CDR3 bases: TGTGCCAGCAGCTTAGCGAGGAACGCTGGGAACACCATATATTTT. Its translation: CASSLARNAGNTIYF.

In its sample, this clone was seen once. The chain carries TRBV11-2 and TRBJ2-3; a possible D gene is TRBD2 (6 bases). CDR1 and CDR2 (germline): SGHAT, FQNNGV. V was shortened by 2 bases and J by 6 bases, with 18 bases between the two germline ends. This CDR3 spans 16 amino acids. The CDR3 DNA is TGTGCCAGCAGCTTAATTCCGGCCGCCGGGAGTGATACGCAGTATTTT. This sequence encodes CASSLIPAAGSDTQYF.